The 25 T cell receptor beta chains given below trace back to one sample, sequenced in a study of naive and memory T cell subsets. An equimolar mix of two oligonucleotides served as the beta constant-region primer for TRBC1 and TRBC2. Nested alpha and beta constant-region primers with the SP2 primer drove four PCR rounds on ligated cDNA. TCRdb reanalysed the UMI-ligation and nested PCR reads using MiXCR and keeps one entry per CDR3 protein. The top ten clones hold about 1.3% of a sample with approximately 80,000 distinct CDR3 sequences, about 8.2% of them seen once. Material: naive CD8+ T cells from blood. The receptors come from a human donor in good health.

This clonotype was counted between two and nine times. The CDR3 loop is CASSEGRGQFTVYEQYF. The DNA for the CDR3 is TGTGCCAGCAGTGAGGGACGGGGGCAGTTTACGGTCTACGAGCAGTACTTC. The chain recombines TRBV25-1 with TRBJ2-7; D may be TRBD1 or TRBD2 (6 bases each). From germline, CDR1 is MGHDK and CDR2 SYGVNS. The CDR3 totals 17 residues. The V gene lost 3 bases and the J gene lost 3 bases, with 21 bases spanning the gap.

This clonotype was detected only a few times. The chain links TRBV5-4 to TRBJ2-6, with TRBD1 matching 9 bases. Germline V CDR1 and CDR2: SGHNT, YYREEE (reference sequence). The V and J ends lost 0 bases and 2 bases, in that order; junction bases with no gene match: 3. The CDR3 sequence is 17 residues long. The CDR3 coding sequence is TGTGCCAGCAGCTTGGGTCGGACAGGGGCTGGGGCCAACGTCCTGACTTTC. Its translation: CASSLGRTGAGANVLTF.

This clonotype was recorded at least ten times. The chain uses TRBV5-5 and TRBJ2-7, with TRBD1 as a possible D gene (5 bases). The germline V gene has CDR1 SGHKS and CDR2 YYEKEE (reference sequence). V dropped 2 bases and J dropped 2 bases, with 11 bases sitting between them. This CDR3 comprises 14 residues. CDR3 in amino acids: CASSFGAATYEQYF. CDR3 nucleotides: TGTGCCAGCAGCTTTGGGGCCGCCACCTACGAGCAGTACTTC.

This clonotype was detected ten times or more. This chain joins TRBV27 and TRBJ1-2; a weak D match, TRBD1 (6 bases). Germline CDR1 MNHEY, CDR2 SMNVEV (reference sequence). Trimming took 2 bases from V and 4 from J, leaving 8 bases between them. CDR3 length: 13 amino acids. CDR3 sequence: CASSLGGGYGYTF. CDR3 DNA sequence: TGTGCCAGCAGTTTAGGAGGGGGCTATGGCTACACCTTC.

There are many counts of this clonotype. The chain is built from TRBV28 and TRBJ2-7; 8 positions agree with TRBD2. V lost 3 bases and J lost 6; bases outside the gene matches: 7. There are 14 residues in the CDR3. Germline V lookup: CDR1 MDHEN, CDR2 SYDVKM. The CDR3 DNA sequence: TGTGCCAGCAGTTTCTACGGGAGGGCCGGCGAGCAGTACTTC. Encoded protein: CASSFYGRAGEQYF.

In this sample, this clonotype turned up a few times. This sequence joins TRBV20-1 and TRBJ2-7, with D possibly matching TRBD2 (5 bases). CDR3 length: 13 residues. Trimming cost V 6 bases and J 3 bases, with 15 bases left between them. Germline V lookup: CDR1 DFQATT, CDR2 SNEGSKA (reference sequence). The CDR3: CSAPAVGDYEQYF. In DNA, the CDR3 is TGCAGTGCCCCTGCAGTCGGGGACTACGAGCAGTACTTC.

Turning to this clonotype: No conserved phenylalanine or tryptophan is present at the end of the CDR3, so a read error is the likely explanation. The rearrangement joins TRBV6-6 to TRBJ2-7; no firm D call. Per the germline V gene, CDR1 is MNHNY and CDR2 is SVGAGI (reference sequence). CDR3 length: 13 amino acids. Trimming shortened V by 2 bases and J by 4 bases, and 9 bases separated the two germline ends. The CDR3 is CASSYLDGYEQYL. For the CDR3, the DNA is TGTGCCAGCAGTTACCTAGACGGTTACGAGCAGTACTTA.

The chain has TRBV5-1 and TRBJ1-1, with D perhaps TRBD1 (5 bases). The CDR3 spans 13 residues. V lost 4 bases to trimming and J lost 6 bases, with 13 bases between them. Germline V gene data show CDR1 as SGHRS and CDR2 as YFSETQ. CDR3 sequence reads: CASSQWVGAEAFF. CDR3 nucleotide sequence: TGCGCCAGCAGCCAATGGGTAGGGGCTGAAGCTTTCTTT. The complete variable domain, with remaining parts taken from reference TRBV5-1 and TRBJ1-1, reads KAGVTQTPRYLIKTRGQQVTLSCSPISGHRSVSWYQQTPGQGLQFLFEYFSETQRNKGNFPGRFSGRQFSNSRSEMNVSTLELGDSALYLCASSQWVGAEAFFGQGTRLTVV.

This clonotype was seen a handful of times. This chain links TRBV18 with TRBJ2-7; D perhaps matches TRBD2 (6 bases). The ends were cut back, 4 bases at V and 1 base at J, with 17 bases in the middle. The CDR3 length is 16 residues. Germline CDR1 KGHSH, CDR2 LQKENI. DNA of the CDR3: TGTGCCAGCTCACTCACATGGCCTAGCGAATCCTACGAGCAGTACTTC. Its translation: CASSLTWPSESYEQYF.

This clonotype showed up many times. The chain links TRBV4-3 to TRBJ2-7, with D hard to call. CDR3 length equals 17 residues. Trimming removed 0 bases at V and 6 bases at J, with 21 bases between. The germline CDR1 and CDR2 sequences are LGHNA and YSLEER. The CDR3 sequence is CASSQESDPAQNREQYF. CDR3 coding DNA: TGCGCCAGCAGCCAAGAATCAGACCCAGCCCAGAACCGCGAGCAGTACTTC.

This chain links TRBV5-6 with TRBJ2-2, with 8 bases matching TRBD1. The germline V gene encodes CDR1 SGHDT and CDR2 YYEEEE. This CDR3 comprises 16 residues. V trimming: 2 bases; J trimming: 4 bases; junction bases outside the gene matches: 7. The CDR3 region has the DNA TGTGCCAGCAGCTTTTCCGGACAGGGCCGCACCGGGGAGCTGTTTTTT. Translating it yields CASSFSGQGRTGELFF.

This clonotype was seen a few times. This chain connects TRBV5-1 to TRBJ2-7; D might be TRBD1 (6 bases). V gave up 4 bases and J gave up 0 bases, with 11 bases separating them. Germline V CDR1 and CDR2: SGHRS, YFSETQ. CDR3 length: 14 residues. DNA of the CDR3: TGCGCCAGCAGCCAGGGGAGCGGCTCCTACGAGCAGTACTTC. Translating it yields CASSQGSGSYEQYF.

There are many counts of this clonotype. This chain connects TRBV5-1 to TRBJ2-1; 7 bases match TRBD2. Germline CDR1 reads SGHRS; CDR2 reads YFSETQ. The trim removed 4 bases at V and 7 bases at J, leaving 17 bases unmatched. This CDR3 has 17 amino acids. The CDR3 loop is CASSNLGLAAIGNEQFF. CDR3 bases: TGCGCCAGCAGCAACCTTGGCCTAGCGGCCATAGGGAATGAGCAGTTCTTC.

This clonotype was seen ten or more times. The chain combines TRBV27 with TRBJ2-3; D unclear. Germline CDR1 and CDR2: MNHEY and SMNVEV (reference sequence). Deletions cut 3 bases from V and 1 base from J, with 5 bases between. CDR3 length: 13 amino acids. The CDR3 loop reads CASSFTGTDTQYF. CDR3 in DNA: TGTGCCAGCAGTTTCACTGGCACAGATACGCAGTATTTT.

Many counts were recorded for this clonotype. The chain couples TRBV6-1 to TRBJ2-5; 11 bases map to TRBD2. V trimming: 6 bases; J trimming: 5 bases; junction bases outside the gene matches: 5. Germline V gene lookup returns CDR1 MNHNS and CDR2 SASEGT. The CDR3 is made up of 14 amino acids. CDR3 region: CASRELAGDETQYF. Here the CDR3 DNA reads TGTGCCAGCAGAGAACTAGCGGGAGACGAGACCCAGTACTTC.

The chain recombines TRBV29-1 with TRBJ2-5; a possible D gene is TRBD1 (5 bases). V lost 4 bases, J lost 1 base, and 16 bases lay in between. In germline, CDR1 is SQVTM, CDR2 ANQGSEA. The CDR3 is 15 amino acids. Written as DNA, the CDR3 is TGCAGCGTTGTACGCAGGGCGAAGCCCCAAGAGACCCAGTACTTC. Translated: CSVVRRAKPQETQYF.

This chain connects TRBV20-1 to TRBJ2-6; 8 nucleotides match TRBD1. CDR1 is DFQATT, CDR2 SNEGSKA, per germline (reference sequence). J gave up 0 bases and V 0 bases, and 7 bases lay outside the gene matches. CDR3 length: 18 residues. The DNA for the CDR3 is TGCAGTGCTAGAGATCAGGGGACAGGTCCCTCTGGGGCCAACGTCCTGACTTTC. As protein: CSARDQGTGPSGANVLTF.

The genes are TRBV5-1 and TRBJ2-1, with 11 bases fitting TRBD2. This CDR3 spans 16 amino acids. Germline V gene data show CDR1 as SGHRS and CDR2 as YFSETQ. J lost 8 bases, V lost 4 bases, and 11 bases had no gene match. This chain's CDR3 is CASSLYSGRAIDEQFF. The CDR3 DNA reads as TGCGCCAGCAGCCTATATAGCGGGAGGGCCATCGATGAGCAGTTCTTC.

The genes are TRBV29-1 and TRBJ2-1; TRBD1 aligns across 8 bases. CDR3 length: 15 residues. The trim removed 1 base at V and 2 bases at J, leaving 4 bases unmatched. Germline V gene sequence: CDR1 SQVTM, CDR2 ANQGSEA. CDR3 DNA: TGCAGCGTTGAAGGGACAGGGAACGCCTACAATGAGCAGTTCTTC. Translated: CSVEGTGNAYNEQFF.

At least ten counts were recorded for this clonotype. The J gene is TRBJ2-3, the V gene TRBV29-1, with 14 bases that match TRBD2. Germline CDR1 SQVTM, CDR2 ANQGSEA. The CDR3 is made up of 18 amino acids. J was trimmed by 0 bases and V by 1 base; bases with no gene match: 6. CDR3 loop: CSVEGLAGGPGSTDTQYF. DNA of the CDR3: TGCAGCGTTGAAGGACTAGCGGGAGGGCCAGGAAGCACAGATACGCAGTATTTT.

This clonotype was seen a few times. The rearrangement uses TRBV7-9 and TRBJ2-5; either TRBD1 or TRBD2 may supply D (5 bases each). Germline V CDR1 and CDR2: SEHNR, FQNEAQ (reference sequence). The germline V and J ends were trimmed by 1 base and 3 bases, with 9 bases remaining between them. CDR3 length: 14 amino acids. DNA of the CDR3: TGTGCCAGCAGCTTAGGAGGGGCCGAAGAGACCCAGTACTTC. It specifies CASSLGGAEETQYF.

This clonotype was detected ten times or more. The genes are TRBV28 and TRBJ1-1; 7 bases are a match to TRBD1. CDR1 MDHEN and CDR2 SYDVKM come from the germline V gene. With 6 bases clipped from V and 1 base from J, the junction kept 2 bases outside the gene matches. CDR3 size: 13 residues. CDR3 sequence reads: CASSWTGNTEAFF. For the CDR3, the DNA is TGTGCCAGCAGCTGGACAGGGAACACTGAAGCTTTCTTT. The complete variable domain, with remaining parts taken from reference TRBV28 and TRBJ1-1, reads DVKVTQSSRYLVKRTGEKVFLECVQDMDHENMFWYRQDPGLGLRLIYFSYDVKMKEKGDIPEGYSVSREKKERFSLILESASTNQTSMYLCASSWTGNTEAFFGQGTRLTVV.

The table lists this clonotype with a count of one. This chain links TRBV6-5 with TRBJ1-2, with a weak D call TRBD1 (6 bases). CDR1 MNHEY and CDR2 SVGAGI come from the germline V gene. The CDR3 has 13 residues. The V end was cut by 2 bases, the J end by 5 bases, with 9 bases between. This CDR3 is CASSYDGTYGYTF. In nucleotides, the CDR3 is TGTGCCAGCAGTTACGATGGGACATATGGCTACACCTTC.

At least ten counts were recorded for this clonotype. This chain links TRBV4-1 with TRBJ2-2; 11 positions match TRBD2. V was clipped by 0 bases and J by 6 bases; unmatched bases: 6. CDR3 length: 17 amino acids. Germline V CDR1 and CDR2: MGHRA, YSYEKL. The CDR3 DNA sequence: TGCGCCAGCAGCCAAGACGAACTAGCGGGAGATTCCGGGGAGCTGTTTTTT. Its protein product is CASSQDELAGDSGELFF.

The genes are TRBV28 and TRBJ2-5; 10 nucleotides align to TRBD1. Trimming took 7 bases from V and 4 from J; bases not matched to a gene: 6. CDR3 length equals 14 residues. Germline V gene data show CDR1 as MDHEN and CDR2 as SYDVKM. The CDR3: CASTATGGVETQYF. Written as DNA, the CDR3 is TGTGCCAGCACCGCGACAGGGGGCGTAGAGACCCAGTACTTC.